Below are 27 T cell receptor beta chains sequenced from a single sample in a study of memory CD4+ T cells and cytomegalovirus serostatus. Clones were read by immunoSEQ multiplex PCR, and TCRdb kept only the in-frame ones, dropping some. This sample has about 59,000 clones; 80% to 90% occur once, and the top ten carry around 1%. The sort gate was single viable CD3+CD4+CD8-CD45RO+ cells for memory CD4+ T cells. Material: memory CD4+ T cells from blood. These receptors were obtained from an adult in good health and CMV-seronegative.

The CDR3 nucleotides read TGTGCCAGCAGCTCGGACAATGGCTACGAGCAGTACTTC. Amino acids: CASSSDNGYEQYF. The chain uses TRBV7-9 and TRBJ2-7, with a tentative D call TRBD1 (5 bases). CDR3 length equals 13 residues. Germline V lookup: CDR1 SEHNR, CDR2 FQNEAQ (reference sequence). The V end lost 4 bases, the J end lost 3 bases, and 10 bases lay between the germline ends.

The CDR3 coding sequence is TGTGCCACAGGACCTTGGGGGACAGGGGACAATGAGCAGTTCTTC. It translates to CATGPWGTGDNEQFF. The chain combines TRBV15 with TRBJ2-1; 10 nucleotides agree with TRBD1. Germline CDR1 reads LNHNV; CDR2 reads YYDKDF (reference sequence). CDR3 length equals 15 residues. J lost 5 bases, V lost 9 bases, and 10 bases had no gene match.

The chain joins TRBV9 to TRBJ2-3, with a tentative D call TRBD2 (6 bases). This CDR3 is 14 amino acids long. V dropped 0 bases and J dropped 4 bases, with 9 bases sitting between them. The germline gives CDR1 SGDLS, CDR2 YYNGEE. The CDR3 spells CASSVGTNADTQYF. The DNA of the CDR3 is TGTGCCAGCAGCGTAGGGACTAACGCAGATACGCAGTATTTT.

The chain employs TRBV4-3 and TRBJ2-3; D not certain. In germline, CDR1 is LGHNA, CDR2 YSLEER. This CDR3 has 14 residues. V lost 0 bases, J lost 4 bases, and 8 bases lay in between. The CDR3 DNA reads as TGCGCCAGCAGCCAAGATGTTTTCGCAGATACGCAGTATTTT. It translates to CASSQDVFADTQYF.

The chain couples TRBV12-5 to TRBJ1-1; D possibly corresponds to TRBD1 (5 bases). Trimming took off 0 bases at V and 4 bases at J, with 12 bases between the two ends. This CDR3 contains 15 residues. Germline-derived CDR1 and CDR2 are LGHNT and FRNRAP. This CDR3 reads CASGLVHGGPTEAFF. CDR3 sequence (DNA): TGTGCTAGTGGTTTGGTACATGGGGGACCCACTGAAGCTTTCTTT.

The chain has TRBV11-2 and TRBJ1-1; 7 bases fit TRBD1. The germline V gene encodes CDR1 SGHAT and CDR2 FQNNGV. Losses at the gene ends were 5 bases for V and 4 bases for J; bases not matched to a gene: 4. The CDR3 runs 13 residues. The CDR3, as DNA: TGTGCCAGCAGCCCCCAGGGGGGCACTGAAGCTTTCTTT. Its translation: CASSPQGGTEAFF.

The chain uses TRBV5-1 and TRBJ2-3, with D hard to call. CDR1 and CDR2 (germline): SGHRS, YFSETQ. CDR3 length equals 15 residues. V was pared by 0 bases and J by 0 bases, with 8 bases between. The DNA for the CDR3 is TGCGCCAGCAGCTTGGACGGAACTAGCACAGATACGCAGTATTTT. Its protein product is CASSLDGTSTDTQYF.

The rearrangement links TRBV10-3 to TRBJ2-5; D is uncertain. Trimming removed 5 bases at V and 2 bases at J, with 9 bases between. Per germline, CDR1 ENHRY and CDR2 SYGVKD. The length of the CDR3 is 13 residues. The CDR3 sequence is CAISPGEQETQYF. The CDR3 region has the DNA TGTGCCATCAGTCCAGGAGAACAAGAGACCCAGTACTTC.

This clone came up once. The V gene is TRBV9, the J gene TRBJ2-2, with TRBD2 matching over 11 bases. The ends lost 5 bases at V and 4 bases at J; junction bases unmatched: 1. CDR3 length: 14 residues. Germline V lookup: CDR1 SGDLS, CDR2 YYNGEE. The CDR3 protein is CASRGTSGTGELFF. In nucleotides, the CDR3 is TGTGCCAGCAGGGGGACTAGCGGCACCGGGGAGCTGTTTTTT.

The chain recombines TRBV30 with TRBJ1-2; 7 nucleotides line up with TRBD1. Germline V lookup: CDR1 GTSNPN, CDR2 SVGIG (reference sequence). This CDR3 comprises 16 residues. Trimming at V came to 3 bases and at J to 2 bases, leaving 12 bases not matched to a gene. CDR3 residues: CAWSTGATRGNYGYTF. In DNA form, the CDR3 reads TGTGCCTGGAGCACAGGGGCTACCCGAGGAAACTATGGCTACACCTTC. The variable domain in full, completed from reference TRBV30 and TRBJ1-2, reads SQTIHQWPATLVQPVGSPLSLECTVEGTSNPNLYWYRQAAGRGLQLLFYSVGIGQISSEVPQNLSASRPQDRQFILSSKKLLLSDSGFYLCAWSTGATRGNYGYTFGSGTRLTVV.

The chain carries TRBV11-3 and TRBJ2-1, with TRBD2 identical over 8 bases. J was trimmed by 7 bases and V by 1 base; bases with no gene match: 9. This CDR3 is built from 16 residues. Looked up from germline, CDR1 is SGHNT and CDR2 is YENEEA. Here the CDR3 reads CASSLASTSVKNEQFF. DNA of the CDR3: TGTGCCAGCAGCTTAGCCTCGACTAGCGTTAAAAATGAGCAGTTCTTC.

The chain uses TRBV6-6 and TRBJ1-5, with D possibly being TRBD1 (5 bases). Germline CDR1 MNHNY, CDR2 SVGAGI (reference sequence). This CDR3 region has 16 residues. Trimming left V 6 bases short and J 7 bases short, with 22 bases between. CDR3 residues: CASSQGGTPPGQPQHF. Written as DNA, the CDR3 is TGTGCCAGCAGCCAAGGAGGGACTCCACCAGGACAGCCCCAGCATTTT.

The genes are TRBV5-1 and TRBJ1-4, with D uncertain. The CDR3 spans 16 residues. V dropped 0 bases and J dropped 0 bases, with 9 bases sitting between them. Per germline, CDR1 SGHRS and CDR2 YFSETQ. The CDR3 coding sequence is TGCGCCAGCAGCTTGGTTCCGGGTACAACTAATGAAAAACTGTTTTTT. Amino acid sequence: CASSLVPGTTNEKLFF.

The genes are TRBV7-2 and TRBJ2-1; D is tentatively TRBD1 or TRBD2 (5 bases each). This CDR3 spans 13 amino acids. In germline, CDR1 is SGHTA, CDR2 FQGNSA. The germline V and J ends were trimmed by 5 bases and 7 bases, with 12 bases remaining between them. The CDR3: CASSQGALNEQFF. CDR3 nucleotides: TGTGCCAGCAGCCAGGGAGCGTTAAATGAGCAGTTCTTC.

The chain couples TRBV4-3 to TRBJ2-7; D may be TRBD1 or TRBD2 (5 bases each). The V end lost 4 bases, the J end lost 0 bases, and 13 bases lay between the germline ends. The CDR3 sequence is 15 residues long. The germline V gene encodes CDR1 LGHNA and CDR2 YSLEER. CDR3 nucleotides: TGCGCCAGCAGCCTTGTAGGGGACGGCTCCTACGAGCAGTACTTC. Its translation is CASSLVGDGSYEQYF.

The chain has TRBV27 and TRBJ1-1, with 8 bases aligning to TRBD1. The CDR3 has 16 residues. V was pared by 5 bases and J by 3 bases, with 11 bases of the junction left unmatched. Germline V lookup: CDR1 MNHEY, CDR2 SMNVEV (reference sequence). The CDR3 bases are TGTGCCAGCAGTGGCAGGGGGCTATGGGAGGACACTGAAGCTTTCTTT. Encoded protein: CASSGRGLWEDTEAFF.

The genes are TRBV5-4 and TRBJ2-7, with TRBD1 matching 9 bases. Germline lookup yields CDR1 SGHNT and CDR2 YYREEE (reference sequence). The CDR3 has 15 residues. Trimming cost V 5 bases and J 6 bases; bases outside gene matches: 12. CDR3 region: CASSSPPGQGGEQYF. CDR3 bases: TGTGCCAGCAGTTCACCTCCGGGACAGGGAGGCGAGCAGTACTTC. Drawing the rest from reference TRBV5-4 and TRBJ2-7, the complete variable domain is ETGVTQSPTHLIKTRGQQVTLRCSSQSGHNTVSWYQQALGQGPQFIFQYYREEENGRGNFPPRFSGLQFPNYSSELNVNALELDDSALYLCASSSPPGQGGEQYFGPGTRLTVT.

The chain combines TRBV30 with TRBJ1-5; 8 bases map to TRBD1. The CDR3 has 15 residues. CDR1 is GTSNPN and CDR2 is SVGIG in the germline V gene (reference sequence). V gave up 0 bases and J gave up 2 bases; unmatched junction bases: 3. CDR3 protein: CAWSVMGQGNQPQHF. The CDR3, as DNA: TGTGCCTGGAGTGTAATGGGACAGGGCAATCAGCCCCAGCATTTT. Full variable domain (rest looked up from reference TRBV30 and TRBJ1-5): SQTIHQWPATLVQPVGSPLSLECTVEGTSNPNLYWYRQAAGRGLQLLFYSVGIGQISSEVPQNLSASRPQDRQFILSSKKLLLSDSGFYLCAWSVMGQGNQPQHFGDGTRLSIL.

This sequence joins TRBV10-1 and TRBJ1-5; 8 nucleotides agree with TRBD1. This CDR3 comprises 13 residues. V lost 6 bases, J lost 4 bases, and 2 bases stayed unmatched. Germline V lookup: CDR1 WNHNN, CDR2 SYGVQD (reference sequence). DNA of the CDR3: TGCGCCAGCAGCCGGACAGGGAATCAGCCCCAGCATTTT. Its protein is CASSRTGNQPQHF.

The chain recombines TRBV2 with TRBJ1-1; D is unclear. The CDR3 has 13 amino acids. Germline V gene data show CDR1 as SNHLY and CDR2 as FYNNEI. Trimming took 6 bases from V and 6 from J, leaving 14 bases between them. This CDR3 is CASRERALPEAFF. The CDR3 coding sequence is TGTGCCAGCAGGGAGAGGGCTCTTCCTGAAGCTTTCTTT.

This chain uses TRBV30 with TRBJ1-1; 9 bases agree with TRBD1. Germline V lookup: CDR1 GTSNPN, CDR2 SVGIG (reference sequence). The CDR3 length is 13 residues. Losses at the gene ends were 4 bases for V and 4 bases for J; bases not matched to a gene: 4. The CDR3 DNA reads as TGTGCCTGGATCGGGACAGGGCGCACTGAAGCTTTCTTT. Translated: CAWIGTGRTEAFF.

This clone was recorded a few times. The rearrangement joins TRBV4-2 to TRBJ2-7; D perhaps matches TRBD1 (5 bases). Trimming took 1 base from V and 0 from J, leaving 10 bases between them. Germline V gene data show CDR1 as LGHNA and CDR2 as YNFKEQ. The CDR3 has 15 residues. DNA for the CDR3: TGTGCCAGCAGCCAAGCACAGGTTAGCTCCTACGAGCAGTACTTC. Translated: CASSQAQVSSYEQYF.

The rearrangement joins TRBV7-9 to TRBJ2-5; 9 bases line up with TRBD2. The trim removed 6 bases at V and 3 bases at J, leaving 5 bases unmatched. CDR1 is SEHNR and CDR2 is FQNEAQ in the germline V gene (reference sequence). CDR3 length: 14 amino acids. The chain's CDR3 is CASSPGLAEETQYF. The CDR3 nucleotides are TGTGCCAGCAGTCCGGGACTAGCAGAAGAGACCCAGTACTTC.

The chain links TRBV7-8 to TRBJ2-5; D is ambiguous. Germline CDR1 SGHVS, CDR2 FQNEAQ. The CDR3 is made up of 14 amino acids. Trimming stripped 0 bases from V and 5 bases from J, with 10 bases between. The CDR3, as DNA: TGTGCCAGCAGCTTAGCCCTGGAAAGGGAGACCCAGTACTTC. It codes for CASSLALERETQYF.

The gene calls are TRBV5-1 and TRBJ2-7; TRBD1 matches at 7 bases. Unmatched junction bases numbered 11, after V lost 3 bases and J lost 2 bases. Per the germline V gene, CDR1 is SGHRS and CDR2 is YFSETQ. CDR3 length: 16 residues. The chain's CDR3 is CASSSTPMGQTYEQYF. In nucleotides, the CDR3 is TGCGCCAGCAGCTCAACGCCAATGGGACAGACCTACGAGCAGTACTTC.

The J gene is TRBJ2-1, the V gene TRBV6-1, with D possibly TRBD2 on 6 matching bases. The length of the CDR3 is 16 residues. Trimming pared 2 bases from V and 3 bases from J, leaving 14 bases between. Germline loops: CDR1 MNHNS, CDR2 SASEGT. Here the CDR3 DNA reads TGTGCCAGCAGTGAATGGAGGGGTGGTAGCTACAATGAGCAGTTCTTC. It yields the protein CASSEWRGGSYNEQFF.

The gene calls are TRBV10-3 and TRBJ2-7; a possible D gene is TRBD1 (5 bases). Germline assignment: CDR1 ENHRY and CDR2 SYGVKD. Trimming removed 2 bases at V and 3 bases at J, with 8 bases between. The CDR3 runs 13 residues. CDR3: CAISERQNYEQYF. Here the CDR3 DNA reads TGTGCCATCAGTGAGAGACAGAACTACGAGCAGTACTTC.